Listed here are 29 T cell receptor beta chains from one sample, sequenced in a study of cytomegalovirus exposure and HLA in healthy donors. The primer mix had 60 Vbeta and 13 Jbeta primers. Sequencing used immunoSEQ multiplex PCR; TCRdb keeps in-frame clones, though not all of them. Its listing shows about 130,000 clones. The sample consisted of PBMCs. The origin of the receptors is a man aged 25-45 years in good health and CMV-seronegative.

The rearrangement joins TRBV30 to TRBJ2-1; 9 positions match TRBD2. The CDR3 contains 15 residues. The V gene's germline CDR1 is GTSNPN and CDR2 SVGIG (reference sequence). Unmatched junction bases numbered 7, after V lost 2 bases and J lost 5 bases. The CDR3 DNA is TGTGCCTGGAGTTCTGGACTAGCGAAAAACAATGAGCAGTTCTTC. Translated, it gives CAWSSGLAKNNEQFF.

Here the CDR3 reads CASRELEDEKLFF. The CDR3 nucleotides read TGTGCCAGCCGGGAGTTGGAAGATGAAAAACTGTTTTTT. The chain combines TRBV27 with TRBJ1-4, with D unresolved. Germline assignment: CDR1 MNHEY and CDR2 SMNVEV (reference sequence). This CDR3 is 13 amino acids long. V was shortened by 8 bases and J by 6 bases, with 13 bases between the two germline ends. The entire variable domain, with the rest obtained from reference TRBV27 and TRBJ1-4, is as follows: EAQVTQNPRYLITVTGKKLTVTCSQNMNHEYMSWYRQDPGLGLRQIYYSMNVEVTDKGDVPEGYKVSRKEKRNFPLILESPSPNQTSLYFCASRELEDEKLFFGSGTQLSVL.

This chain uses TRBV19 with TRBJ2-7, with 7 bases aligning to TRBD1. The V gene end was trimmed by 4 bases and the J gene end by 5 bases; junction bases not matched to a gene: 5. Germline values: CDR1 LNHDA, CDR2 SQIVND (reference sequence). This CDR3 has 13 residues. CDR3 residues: CASSRQGVDEQYF. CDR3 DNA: TGTGCCAGTAGTAGACAGGGAGTCGACGAGCAGTACTTC.

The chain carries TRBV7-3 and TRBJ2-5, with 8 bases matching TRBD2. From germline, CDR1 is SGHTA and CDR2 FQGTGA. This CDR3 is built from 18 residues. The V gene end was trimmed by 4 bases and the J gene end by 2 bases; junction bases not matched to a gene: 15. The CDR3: CASSSNGGRSPRQETQYF. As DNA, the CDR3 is TGTGCCAGCAGCTCCAACGGCGGGAGGAGTCCACGTCAAGAGACCCAGTACTTC.

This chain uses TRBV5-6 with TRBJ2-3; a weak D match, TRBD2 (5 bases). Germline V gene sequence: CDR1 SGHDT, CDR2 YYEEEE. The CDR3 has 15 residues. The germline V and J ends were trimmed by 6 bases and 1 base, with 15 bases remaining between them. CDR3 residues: CASNFRAGRTDTQYF. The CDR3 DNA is TGTGCCAGCAACTTTCGGGCGGGTCGCACAGATACGCAGTATTTT.

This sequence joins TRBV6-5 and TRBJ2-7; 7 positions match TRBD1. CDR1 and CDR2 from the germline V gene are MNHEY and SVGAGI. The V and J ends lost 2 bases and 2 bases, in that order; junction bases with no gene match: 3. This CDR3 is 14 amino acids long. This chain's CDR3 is CASSYRDSTYEQYF. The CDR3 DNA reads TGTGCCAGCAGTTACCGGGACAGCACCTACGAGCAGTACTTC.

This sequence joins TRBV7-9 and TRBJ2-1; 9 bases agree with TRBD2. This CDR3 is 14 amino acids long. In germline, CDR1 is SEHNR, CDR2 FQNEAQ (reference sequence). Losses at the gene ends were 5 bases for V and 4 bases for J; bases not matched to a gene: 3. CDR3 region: CASSHSGSYNEQFF. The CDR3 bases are TGTGCCAGCAGCCATAGCGGGAGTTACAATGAGCAGTTCTTC.

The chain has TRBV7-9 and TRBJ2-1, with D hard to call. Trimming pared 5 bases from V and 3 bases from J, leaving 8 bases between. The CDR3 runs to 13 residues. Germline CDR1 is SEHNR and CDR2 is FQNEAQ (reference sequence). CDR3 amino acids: CASSPDNYNEQFF. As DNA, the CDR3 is TGTGCCAGCAGCCCTGACAACTACAATGAGCAGTTCTTC.

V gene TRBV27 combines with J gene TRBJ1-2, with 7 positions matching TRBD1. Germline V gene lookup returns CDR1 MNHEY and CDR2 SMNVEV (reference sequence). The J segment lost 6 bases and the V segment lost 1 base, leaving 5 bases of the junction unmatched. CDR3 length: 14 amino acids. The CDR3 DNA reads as TGTGCCAGCAGTTTATTATACAGGGGACATGGCTACACCTTC. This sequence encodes CASSLLYRGHGYTF.

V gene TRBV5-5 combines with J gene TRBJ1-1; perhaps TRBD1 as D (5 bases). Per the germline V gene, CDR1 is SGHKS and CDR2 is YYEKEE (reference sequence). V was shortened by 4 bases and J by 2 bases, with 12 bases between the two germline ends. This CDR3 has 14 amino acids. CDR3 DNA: TGTGCCAGCAGCCCTCCCGGGGGAAACACTGAAGCTTTCTTT. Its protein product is CASSPPGGNTEAFF.

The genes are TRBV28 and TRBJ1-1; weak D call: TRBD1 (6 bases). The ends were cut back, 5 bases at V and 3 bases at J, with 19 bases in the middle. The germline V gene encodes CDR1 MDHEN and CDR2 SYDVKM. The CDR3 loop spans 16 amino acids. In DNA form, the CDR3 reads TGTGCCAGCAGTCAAAACTTAGGGGGGGTGGACACTGAAGCTTTCTTT. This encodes CASSQNLGGVDTEAFF.

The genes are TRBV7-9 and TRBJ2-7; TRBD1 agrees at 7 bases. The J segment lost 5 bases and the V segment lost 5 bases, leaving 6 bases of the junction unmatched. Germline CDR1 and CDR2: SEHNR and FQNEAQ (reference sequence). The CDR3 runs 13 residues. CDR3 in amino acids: CASSRRTGDEQYF. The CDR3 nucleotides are TGTGCCAGCAGCCGACGGACAGGTGACGAGCAGTACTTC.

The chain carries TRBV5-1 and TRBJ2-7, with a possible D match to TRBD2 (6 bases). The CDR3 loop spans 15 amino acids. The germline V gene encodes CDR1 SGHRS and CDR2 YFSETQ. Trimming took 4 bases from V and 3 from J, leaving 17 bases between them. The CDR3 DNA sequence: TGCGCCAGCAGCCAGGTGAGGGGAGGTTTCTACGAGCAGTACTTC. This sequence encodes CASSQVRGGFYEQYF.

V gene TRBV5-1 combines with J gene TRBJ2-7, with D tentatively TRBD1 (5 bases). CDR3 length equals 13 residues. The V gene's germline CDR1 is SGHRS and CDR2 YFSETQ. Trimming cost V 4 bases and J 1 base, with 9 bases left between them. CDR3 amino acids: CASSTQGSYEQYF. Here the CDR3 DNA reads TGCGCCAGCAGCACCCAGGGATCCTACGAGCAGTACTTC.

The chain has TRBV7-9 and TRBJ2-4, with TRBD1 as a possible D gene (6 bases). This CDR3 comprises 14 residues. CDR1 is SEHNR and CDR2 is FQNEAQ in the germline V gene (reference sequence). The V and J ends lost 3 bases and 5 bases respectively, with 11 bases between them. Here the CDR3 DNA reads TGTGCCAGCAGCTTGGCATACAGGGAAAACATTCAGTACTTC. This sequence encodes CASSLAYRENIQYF.

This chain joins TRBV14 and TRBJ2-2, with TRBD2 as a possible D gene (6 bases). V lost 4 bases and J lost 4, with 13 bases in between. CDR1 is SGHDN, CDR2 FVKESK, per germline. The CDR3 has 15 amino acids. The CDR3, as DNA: TGTGCCAGCAGCCTCGACCAGGGAGGCACCGGGGAGCTGTTTTTT. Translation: CASSLDQGGTGELFF.

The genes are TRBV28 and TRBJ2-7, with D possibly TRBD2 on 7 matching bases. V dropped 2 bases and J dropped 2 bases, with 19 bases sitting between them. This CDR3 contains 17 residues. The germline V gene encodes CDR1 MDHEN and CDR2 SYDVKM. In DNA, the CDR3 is TGTGCCAGCAGTTTACCCGGCAAGGGGAGGGGGACCTACGAGCAGTACTTC. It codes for CASSLPGKGRGTYEQYF.

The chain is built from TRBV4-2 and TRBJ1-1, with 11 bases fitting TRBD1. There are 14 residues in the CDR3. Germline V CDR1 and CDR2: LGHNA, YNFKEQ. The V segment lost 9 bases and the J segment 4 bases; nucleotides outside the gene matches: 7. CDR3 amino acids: CASGQGALGTEAFF. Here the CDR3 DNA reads TGTGCCAGTGGACAGGGGGCGTTGGGCACTGAAGCTTTCTTT.

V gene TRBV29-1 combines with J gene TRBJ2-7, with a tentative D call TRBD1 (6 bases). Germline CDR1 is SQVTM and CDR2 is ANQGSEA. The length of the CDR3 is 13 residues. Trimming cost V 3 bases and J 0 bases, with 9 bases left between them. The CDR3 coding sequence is TGCAGCGTTGAGCAGGGGAGCTCCTACGAGCAGTACTTC. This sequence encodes CSVEQGSSYEQYF.

CDR3: CASSQWRIDELFF. In DNA, the CDR3 is TGTGCCAGCAGCCAATGGCGGATCGATGAGCTGTTTTTT. The J gene is TRBJ2-2, the V gene TRBV4-2; no reliable D call. Trimming took off 2 bases at V and 11 bases at J, with 12 bases between the two ends. CDR1 and CDR2 (germline): LGHNA, YNFKEQ. The CDR3 runs 13 residues.

The CDR3 region is CATRGAGAVEQFF. DNA of the CDR3: TGTGCCACACGGGGGGCGGGAGCGGTTGAGCAGTTCTTC. The chain employs TRBV7-2 and TRBJ2-1, with D possibly being TRBD2 (7 bases). Looked up from germline, CDR1 is SGHTA and CDR2 is FQGNSA. V shed 10 bases and J shed 9 bases, with 19 bases lying between them. CDR3 length: 13 residues.

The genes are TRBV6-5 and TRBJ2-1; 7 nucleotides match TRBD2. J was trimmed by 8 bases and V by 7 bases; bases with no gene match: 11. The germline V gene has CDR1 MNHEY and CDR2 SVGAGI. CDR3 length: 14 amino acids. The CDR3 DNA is TGTGCCAGCACATCCTGGACTAGAAGGGATGAGCAGTTCTTC. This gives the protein CASTSWTRRDEQFF.

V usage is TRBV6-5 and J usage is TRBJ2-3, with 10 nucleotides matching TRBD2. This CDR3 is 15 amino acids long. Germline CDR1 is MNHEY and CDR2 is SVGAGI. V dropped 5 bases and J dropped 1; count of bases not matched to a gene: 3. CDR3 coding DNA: TGTGCCAGCAGTCGGACTAGCGGCCGCACAGATACGCAGTATTTT. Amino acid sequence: CASSRTSGRTDTQYF.

The CDR3 here is CASSLGQVPYEQYF. In DNA form, the CDR3 reads TGTGCCAGCAGCTTGGGCCAGGTCCCCTACGAGCAGTACTTC. The chain joins TRBV5-4 to TRBJ2-7; no firm D call. CDR1 and CDR2 (germline): SGHNT, YYREEE (reference sequence). V gave up 0 bases and J gave up 2 bases, with 9 bases separating them. The CDR3 loop spans 14 amino acids.

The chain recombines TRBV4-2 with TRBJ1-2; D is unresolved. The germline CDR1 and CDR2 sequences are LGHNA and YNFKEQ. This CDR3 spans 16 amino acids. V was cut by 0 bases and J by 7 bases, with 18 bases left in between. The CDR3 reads CASSQEARTAQVGYTF. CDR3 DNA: TGTGCCAGCAGCCAAGAAGCAAGGACTGCTCAAGTTGGCTACACCTTC.

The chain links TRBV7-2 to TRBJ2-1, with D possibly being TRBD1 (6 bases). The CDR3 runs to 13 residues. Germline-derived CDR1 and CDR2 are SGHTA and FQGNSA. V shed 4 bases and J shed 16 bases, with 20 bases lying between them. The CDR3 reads CASSSPERTAPFF. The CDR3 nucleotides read TGTGCCAGCAGCTCCCCCGAGCGGACAGCACCATTCTTC.

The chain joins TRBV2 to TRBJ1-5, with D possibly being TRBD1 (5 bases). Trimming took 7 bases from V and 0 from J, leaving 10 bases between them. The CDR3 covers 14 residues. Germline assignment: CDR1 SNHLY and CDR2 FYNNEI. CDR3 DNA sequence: TGTGCCAGCAATCAGGGCCTTAGCAATCAGCCCCAGCATTTT. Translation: CASNQGLSNQPQHF.

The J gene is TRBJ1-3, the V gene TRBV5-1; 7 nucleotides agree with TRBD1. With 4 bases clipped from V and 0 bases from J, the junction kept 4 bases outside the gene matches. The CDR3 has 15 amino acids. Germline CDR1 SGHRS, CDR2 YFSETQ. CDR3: CASSPGTVSGNTIYF. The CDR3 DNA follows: TGCGCCAGCAGCCCAGGGACAGTCTCTGGAAACACCATATATTTT. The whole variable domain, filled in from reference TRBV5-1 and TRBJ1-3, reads KAGVTQTPRYLIKTRGQQVTLSCSPISGHRSVSWYQQTPGQGLQFLFEYFSETQRNKGNFPGRFSGRQFSNSRSEMNVSTLELGDSALYLCASSPGTVSGNTIYFGEGSWLTVV.

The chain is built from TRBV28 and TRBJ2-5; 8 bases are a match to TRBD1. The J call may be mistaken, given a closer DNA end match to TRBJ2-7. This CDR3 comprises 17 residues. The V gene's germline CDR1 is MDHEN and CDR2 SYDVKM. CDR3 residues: CASSPLTGDLSLFEQYF. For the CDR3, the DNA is TGTGCCAGCAGTCCCCTGACAGGGGACCTCTCTCTGTTCGAGCAGTACTTC.